This TCR beta chain was sequenced during a study of regulatory T cells in long-lasting Graves disease. This clonotype was seen ten or more times. Trimming at V came to 2 bases and at J to 5 bases, leaving 5 bases not matched to a gene. There are 15 residues in the CDR3. Time point in this sample: newly diagnosed GD, antithyroid drugs for less than 3 months. RNA extracted from PBMCs served as the sequencing template. Graves' disease diagnosis relied on American Thyroid Association guidelines. In building TCR beta libraries, iRepertoire HTBI primers were used together with Arm-PCR of CDR3 regions. MiXCR was run by TCRdb on the multiplex PCR reads, yielding one entry per CDR3 protein. Of about 530,000 distinct CDR3 sequences listed, about 16% are singletons. This sample was shared with a second study, whose subject was T cells in Graves' hyperthyroidism and ophthalmopathy.

The rearrangement uses TRBV12-3 or TRBV12-4 and TRBJ2-7; 11 nucleotides align to TRBD1. The TCR originated in a woman in her forties or fifties with Graves disease. Source: peripheral blood mononuclear cells (PBMCs), taken at new diagnosis, from a patient treated with antithyroid drugs. The CDR3 sequence is CASSLSGQGGNEQYF. The CDR3 DNA is TGTGCCAGCAGTTTATCGGGACAGGGGGGAAACGAGCAGTACTTC.